This T cell receptor (beta chain) originates from a study of OX40 agonist ivuxolimab in advanced cancers. Study-level points and caveats: Not determined was the antigen specificity of the expanded peripheral T cells.

Germline V CDR1 and CDR2: LGHNA, YSLEER. V was clipped by 0 bases and J by 2 bases, with 14 bases between them. CDR3 length: 17 amino acids. Only in-frame clones appear in the TCRdb table, and some are missing; sequencing was by immunoSEQ multiplex PCR. The table records 45,000 to 50,000 clones, roughly nine tenths of them present only once. Comment on this clone: The target antigen is unknown.

Sequences were derived from CD4+ or CD8+ T cells sorted from blood, sampled in a trial of the OX40 agonist ivuxolimab. This receptor was identified in an adult with an advanced solid tumor such as melanoma, head and neck, liver or kidney cancer. This rearrangement joins TRBV4-3 to TRBJ2-1; D uncertain. The CDR3 region has the DNA TGCGCCAGCAGCCAAGATGAGAGGAGAGTAGCCTACAATGAGCAGTTCTTC. It encodes CASSQDERRVAYNEQFF.